The 9 T cell receptor beta chains reported below all come from one sample, sequenced in a study of T-cell memory formation after mild COVID-19. TCRdb re-called the 5' RACE reads with MiXCR, one entry per CDR3 protein. The data contain around 450,000 distinct CDR3 sequences, 15% to 25% of them seen just once; the ten biggest clones take up more than 8%. Material for sequencing was PBMCs or a T cell subset sorted from them (not recorded which). Receptors originate from an adult woman who had mild COVID-19 (a few samples of this study predate the infection). Cell type and time point are not known.

This clonotype occurred many times. The chain joins TRBV5-5 to TRBJ2-5, with D tentatively TRBD1 or TRBD2 (5 bases each). Trimming left V 2 bases short and J 4 bases short, with 12 bases between. Germline V CDR1 and CDR2: SGHKS, YYEKEE (reference sequence). The CDR3 is made up of 14 amino acids. CDR3 sequence (DNA): TGTGCCAGCAGCTTCAAGGTGGGGGTAGAGACCCAGTACTTC. This encodes CASSFKVGVETQYF.

This clonotype occurred many times. This chain links TRBV7-3 with TRBJ2-5; D call uncertain. The CDR3 totals 14 residues. The germline V and J ends were trimmed by 2 bases and 5 bases, with 12 bases remaining between them. Germline V gives CDR1 SGHTA, CDR2 FQGTGA. CDR3 residues: CASSLDFRAETQYF. The CDR3 region has the DNA TGTGCCAGCAGCTTAGACTTTCGGGCGGAGACCCAGTACTTC.

The rearrangement links TRBV29-1 to TRBJ2-1; 9 bases align to TRBD2. Germline CDR1 SQVTM, CDR2 ANQGSEA. V dropped 7 bases and J dropped 2; count of bases not matched to a gene: 24. This CDR3 contains 20 residues. CDR3 loop: CSDWGQEREDLPETYNEQFF. The CDR3 nucleotides are TGCAGCGATTGGGGTCAGGAGCGGGAGGACCTTCCGGAGACCTACAATGAGCAGTTCTTC.

The CDR3 region is CASSTVSSGANVLTF. Written as DNA, the CDR3 is TGTGCCAGTAGCACGGTTAGCTCTGGGGCCAACGTCCTGACTTTC. This chain joins TRBV19 and TRBJ2-6, with no clear D. Germline values: CDR1 LNHDA, CDR2 SQIVND (reference sequence). V was clipped by 6 bases and J by 0 bases, with 9 bases between them. This CDR3 has 15 amino acids. The complete variable domain, with remaining parts taken from reference TRBV19 and TRBJ2-6, reads DGGITQSPKYLFRKEGQNVTLSCEQNLNHDAMYWYRQDPGQGLRLIYYSQIVNDFQKGDIAEGYSVSREKKESFPLTVTSAQKNPTAFYLCASSTVSSGANVLTFGAGSRLTVL.

A few counts support this clonotype. The J gene is TRBJ1-5, the V gene TRBV20-1; D unresolved. Germline V gives CDR1 DFQATT, CDR2 SNEGSKA (reference sequence). The CDR3 consists of 12 residues. The V gene lost 6 bases and the J gene lost 7 bases, with 13 bases spanning the gap. CDR3 DNA: TGCAGTGCCACCCCAGGTGGACAGCCCCAGCATTTT. Protein sequence: CSATPGGQPQHF.

This clonotype was observed a handful of times. This sequence joins TRBV20-1 and TRBJ1-1, with D perhaps TRBD1 (5 bases). The germline CDR1 and CDR2 sequences are DFQATT and SNEGSKA (reference sequence). V dropped 1 base and J dropped 4 bases, with 10 bases sitting between them. The CDR3 is made up of 13 amino acids. Written as DNA, the CDR3 is TGCAGTGCTAGAGTGCGGGGGGGCACTGAAGCTTTCTTT. Its translation: CSARVRGGTEAFF.

This clonotype occurred a few times. V gene TRBV12-3 or TRBV12-4 combines with J gene TRBJ1-1, with D perhaps matching TRBD1 (6 bases). The CDR3 has 15 residues. Trimming removed 5 bases from V and 3 bases from J, with 16 bases in between. CDR3 in DNA: TGTGCCAGCAGTGCCAGGGGTCCAGCTTACACTGAAGCTTTCTTT. This encodes CASSARGPAYTEAFF.

This clonotype appeared many times. The chain combines TRBV7-8 with TRBJ2-7, with TRBD2 as a possible D gene (6 bases). The V gene lost 7 bases and the J gene lost 3 bases, with 16 bases spanning the gap. In germline, CDR1 is SGHVS, CDR2 FQNEAQ. The CDR3 has 14 residues. The CDR3 sequence is CASNVGEDYYEQYF. The CDR3 coding sequence is TGTGCCAGCAACGTTGGGGAGGATTACTACGAGCAGTACTTC.

This clonotype was observed many times. V is TRBV10-2 and J is TRBJ1-1; D perhaps matches TRBD1 (5 bases). V lost 3 bases and J lost 1, with 12 bases in between. Germline V gene lookup returns CDR1 WSHSY and CDR2 SAAADI. The CDR3 is 15 amino acids. This chain's CDR3 is CASSDLGHWNTEAFF. In DNA, the CDR3 is TGCGCCAGCAGTGATCTTGGACACTGGAACACTGAAGCTTTCTTT.